This entry lists 9 T cell receptor beta chains sequenced from one sample in a study of regulatory and conventional T cells in RAG deficiency. The data were produced by immunoSEQ multiplex PCR, yet TCRdb's version contains in-frame clones alone and is incomplete. There are approximately 30,000 clones in the sample; roughly 96% occur only once, and about 0.4% lies in the top ten. The sorted conventional CD4+ T cells were CD25-low and CD127-high, with genomic DNA sequenced. The data were also submitted as part of a second study, on regulatory T cells. Turning to that study: Primers: 52 TRBV forward and 13 TRBJ reverse.

The sample consisted of CD25- CD4+ T cells sorted from blood. These receptors originate from a human donor in good health.

This chain links TRBV5-1 with TRBJ2-7, with D possibly matching TRBD2 (6 bases). CDR3 size: 16 residues. V dropped 0 bases and J dropped 6 bases, with 19 bases sitting between them. From germline, CDR1 is SGHRS and CDR2 YFSETQ. The CDR3 loop reads CASSLDRDSYGGEQYF. CDR3 bases: TGCGCCAGCAGCTTGGACCGGGACTCCTATGGGGGCGAGCAGTACTTC.

This clone was recorded once. The V call is TRBV7-9, the J call TRBJ1-2, with D tentatively TRBD1 (5 bases). The CDR3 runs 16 residues. V shed 0 bases and J shed 2 bases, with 13 bases lying between them. In germline, CDR1 is SEHNR, CDR2 FQNEAQ (reference sequence). DNA for the CDR3: TGTGCCAGCAGCTTAGCCCTACCCCAGGGCAACTATGGCTACACCTTC. This gives the protein CASSLALPQGNYGYTF.

V and J are TRBV4-3 and TRBJ2-7; D is uncertain. CDR1 LGHNA and CDR2 YSLEER come from the germline V gene. There are 15 residues in the CDR3. Trimming pared 0 bases from V and 3 bases from J, leaving 12 bases between. The CDR3 DNA follows: TGCGCCAGCAGCCAAGAGCTACGCACGGTCTACGAGCAGTACTTC. Its protein is CASSQELRTVYEQYF.

In nucleotides, the CDR3 is TGTGCCAGCGTGGGTGGAGCGGGGGTTACAGATACGCAGTATTTT. Amino acids: CASVGGAGVTDTQYF. The J gene is TRBJ2-3, the V gene TRBV6-1, with 8 positions matching TRBD2. Germline trimming cut 8 bases from V and 3 bases from J; bases unmatched to any gene: 10. This CDR3 is built from 15 residues. Germline V gene lookup returns CDR1 MNHNS and CDR2 SASEGT.

This clone has just one count. This chain uses TRBV6-1 with TRBJ2-5, with TRBD2 matching 7 bases. Trimming removed 8 bases from V and 5 bases from J; junction bases left unmatched: 5. Germline lookup yields CDR1 MNHNS and CDR2 SASEGT. CDR3 length: 12 amino acids. The CDR3 reads CASHGAGETQYF. The CDR3 coding sequence is TGTGCCAGCCACGGAGCGGGGGAGACCCAGTACTTC.

CDR3 amino acids: CASSLIDRGAEAFF. As DNA, the CDR3 is TGCGCCAGCAGCTTAATCGACAGGGGGGCTGAAGCTTTCTTT. V usage is TRBV5-1 and J usage is TRBJ1-1; TRBD1 matches 9 bases. The CDR3 is made up of 14 amino acids. With 2 bases clipped from V and 6 bases from J, the junction kept 5 bases outside the gene matches. Looked up from germline, CDR1 is SGHRS and CDR2 is YFSETQ.

The chain links TRBV2 to TRBJ2-7; 11 bases match TRBD1. Germline loops: CDR1 SNHLY, CDR2 FYNNEI. The CDR3 consists of 12 residues. V dropped 11 bases and J dropped 3; count of bases not matched to a gene: 3. The chain's CDR3 is CAGGQGDYEQYF. CDR3 DNA: TGTGCCGGGGGACAGGGGGACTACGAGCAGTACTTC.

The rearrangement uses TRBV7-3 and TRBJ2-1, with a weak D call TRBD1 (5 bases). The V and J ends lost 2 bases and 0 bases respectively, with 14 bases between them. The CDR3 totals 17 residues. Germline CDR1 reads SGHTA; CDR2 reads FQGTGA. CDR3 region: CASSLVPWGSSYNEQFF. CDR3 bases: TGTGCCAGCAGCTTAGTCCCGTGGGGCAGCTCCTACAATGAGCAGTTCTTC.

The V call is TRBV29-1, the J call TRBJ1-1, with D perhaps matching TRBD1 (6 bases). Trimming removed 4 bases at V and 5 bases at J, with 14 bases between. This CDR3 is built from 13 residues. CDR1 and CDR2 (germline): SQVTM, ANQGSEA. CDR3 DNA: TGCAGCGTTGCGCAGGGGTCCTGGACTGAAGCTTTCTTT. Protein product: CSVAQGSWTEAFF.